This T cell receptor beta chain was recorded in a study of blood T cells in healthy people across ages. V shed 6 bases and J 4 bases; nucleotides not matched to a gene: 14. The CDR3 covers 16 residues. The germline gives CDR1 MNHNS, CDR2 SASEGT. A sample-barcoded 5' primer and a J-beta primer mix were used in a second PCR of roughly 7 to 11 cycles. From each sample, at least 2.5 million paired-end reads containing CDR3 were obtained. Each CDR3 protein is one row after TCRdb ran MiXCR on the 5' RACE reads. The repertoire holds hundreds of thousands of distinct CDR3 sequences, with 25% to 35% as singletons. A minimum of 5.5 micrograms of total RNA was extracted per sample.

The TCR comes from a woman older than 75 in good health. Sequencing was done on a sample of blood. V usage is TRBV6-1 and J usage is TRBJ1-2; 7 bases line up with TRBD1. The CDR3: CASSALPGQSSYGYTF. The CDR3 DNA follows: TGTGCCAGCAGCGCGCTTCCGGGACAGTCTTCCTATGGCTACACCTTC.